The TCR beta chain under discussion was sequenced for a study of CD8 T cells in ankylosing spondylitis. Between the trimmed V and J ends, which lost 6 bases and 5 bases, there was a span of 19 bases. Germline V gene sequence: CDR1 MNHNS, CDR2 SASEGT. The CDR3 covers 15 residues. TCRdb recomputed calls from the 5' RACE reads with MiXCR, one row per CDR3 protein. The data hold around 42,000 distinct CDR3 sequences, with roughly 2.5% observed a single time. V is TRBV6-1 and J is TRBJ2-5; no clear D. The clonotype was recovered from a male donor with ankylosing spondylitis or in good health (not recorded which). Material: blood, either unsorted or a sorted T cell fraction (not recorded which). CDR3 loop: CASSVPWGLWETQYF. The CDR3 DNA reads TGTGCCAGCAGCGTCCCCTGGGGTTTGTGGGAGACCCAGTACTTC.